This TCR beta chain was recovered during a study of lymphopenia after photon versus proton radiotherapy. There are 16 residues in the CDR3. Germline values: CDR1 LNHDA, CDR2 SQIVND (reference sequence). The V end was cut by 3 bases, the J end by 3 bases, with 17 bases between. Profiling relied on immunoSEQ multiplex PCR, and the TCRdb table lists in-frame clones only, not all of them. This table has about 40,000 clones, about 86% appearing once. The sequence was obtained from a woman in her 70s with pancreatic cancer. Some clones in this sample may be carry-over from other donors' samples. Sequencing was performed on peripheral blood, taken from a patient treated with proton-based radiotherapy. This chain links TRBV19 with TRBJ1-1, with D perhaps TRBD1 (5 bases). The CDR3 loop reads CASSILWGGPDTEAFF. The CDR3 bases are TGTGCCAGTAGTATTCTTTGGGGGGGTCCAGACACTGAAGCTTTCTTT.